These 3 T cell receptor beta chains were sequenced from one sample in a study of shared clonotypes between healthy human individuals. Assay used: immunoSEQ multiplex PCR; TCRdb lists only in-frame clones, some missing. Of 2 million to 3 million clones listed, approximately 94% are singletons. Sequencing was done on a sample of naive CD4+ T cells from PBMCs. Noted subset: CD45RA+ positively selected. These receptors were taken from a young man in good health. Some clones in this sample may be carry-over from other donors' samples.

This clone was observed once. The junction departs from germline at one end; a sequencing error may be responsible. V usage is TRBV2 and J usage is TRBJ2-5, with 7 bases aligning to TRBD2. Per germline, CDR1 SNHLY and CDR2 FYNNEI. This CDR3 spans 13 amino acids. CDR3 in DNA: TGTGCCAGCAGCGGGGAGGGCCAAGAGCCCCAGTACTTC. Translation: CASSGEGQEPQYF.

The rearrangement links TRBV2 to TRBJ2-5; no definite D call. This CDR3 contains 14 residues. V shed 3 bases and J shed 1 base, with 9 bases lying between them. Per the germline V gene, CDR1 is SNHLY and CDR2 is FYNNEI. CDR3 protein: CASSDGHPQETQYF. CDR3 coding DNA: TGTGCCAGCAGTGATGGGCACCCCCAAGAGACCCAGTACTTC.

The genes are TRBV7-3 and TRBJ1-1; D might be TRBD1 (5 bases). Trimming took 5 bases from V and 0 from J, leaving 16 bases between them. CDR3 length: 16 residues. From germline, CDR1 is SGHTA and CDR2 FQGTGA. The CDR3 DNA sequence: TGTGCCAGCAGCCCCGTTCGGGGGGGAATGAACACTGAAGCTTTCTTT. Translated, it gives CASSPVRGGMNTEAFF. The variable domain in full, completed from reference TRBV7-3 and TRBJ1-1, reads GAGVSQTPSNKVTEKGKYVELRCDPISGHTALYWYRQSLGQGPEFLIYFQGTGAADDSGLPNDRFFAVRPEGSVSTLKIQRTERGDSAVYLCASSPVRGGMNTEAFFGQGTRLTVV.